This record concerns one T cell receptor beta chain sequence. This clone was seen only once. No antigen is known for it. Per-base quality was not reported, and no clone a single base away is much larger than it. The data were taken from a study of shared T cell receptors in the human thymus (dated by TCRdb to about 2021). Notes on the research overall: The study examined how self-reactive, shared T-cell receptor alpha chains are generated in the human thymus.

Measured from the cysteine to the phenylalanine, the CDR3 is 16 residues long. Left in the record is the CDR3 DNA by itself, 48 bases read in frame from the first base. From the germline V gene, CDR1 is SGDLS and CDR2 is YYNGEE. A distance of 21 bases separates the germline ends of V and J, which lose 3 bases and 8 bases respectively. The library relied on the immunoSEQ multiplex PCR assay. TCRdb took this table from immuneACCESS and kept in-frame rearrangements with V and J called. Such tables lack part of the clones; where checked against another copy, unresolved V genes explain under half of the gap, and the rest is unexplained. Counted in this sample were fewer than 700,000 clones; around nine tenths of them appeared once. 0.0095% to 0.013% of the sample belongs to the ten largest clones. The same sample was also studied in work on human thymus T cells. Reported in the second study: Immunologically healthy infants undergoing open corrective cardiac surgery for congenital heart defects in Finland were used as donors. The thymus tissue came from surgical resects taken out during corrective cardiac surgery. Usage of V and J gene segments appeared to be biased in both the thymic and the peripheral blood repertoires. The related research found that thymic TCR repertoires overlapped highly between unrelated individuals. The study characterized TCR alpha and beta repertoires from about 8 infant thymus samples and a few related peripheral blood samples. Donor ages ranged from about 7 to 244 days, and the cohort comprised roughly six male and two female infants. Thymocytes were mechanically released from the tissue and were stored as pellets of 10-30 million cells at -70 degrees C. A QIAsymphony instrument was used to extract genomic DNA from frozen cell pellets. Using the immunoSEQ multiplex PCR assay, the TCRB and TCRAD loci were amplified from a standardized quantity of quality-controlled genomic DNA. The V(D)J region was spanned by amplicons of a length sufficient to cover the CDR3 and to identify V and J genes. The amplicons were sequenced on an Illumina platform via the commercial immunoSEQ service. Primer bias and sequencing errors were corrected as previously described, and TCRAD and TCRB definitions were based on the IMGT database. The repertoires were analysed using immunoSEQ Analyzer 3.0 and VDJTools for basic statistics, V/J segment usage, diversity estimates, rarefaction and pairwise overlap. Diversity was estimated using the Chao1, ChaoE, Efron-Thisted, Shannon and inverse Simpson indices, and was also estimated on datasets down-sampled to the size of the smallest sample. Repertoire overlap was assessed by strict matching of CDR3 nucleotide sequence, V gene and J gene, and clustering was done by Jaccard-based multidimensional scaling. Thymus samples yielded on average approximately 840,000 unique TCRB clonotypes, compared with around 84,000 from blood samples.

The chain couples TRBV9 to TRBJ2-1; tentative D gene TRBD2, with 6 bases matching. Sequencing input: thymocytes. The TCR comes from a boy in the first two years of life with a congenital heart defect. Donor details come from another sample of the same person, matched by shared clones. The nucleotide sequence reads as follows: TGTGCCAGCAGCGCGGTACTAGCCCCGGGTTTCGATGAGCAGTTCTTC. Its coded protein is CASSAVLAPGFDEQFF.